The rows below give T cell receptor beta chains drawn from one sample of a study of shared clonotypes between healthy human individuals. TCRdb's copy holds only in-frame clones and misses some; the assay was immunoSEQ multiplex PCR. This sample carries about 360,000 clones, around four fifths of them seen once, and the ten largest clones take 10%. The specimen was memory CD4+ T cells sorted from blood. These TCRs come from a man aged 25-40 years in good health. Both conserved end residues are part of each CDR3. A D gene is named only where the DNA matches it firmly. Clone sizes are given selectively: once, few, many, or a class where the clone is expanded.

J	size	V	D	DNA	CDR3
TRBJ2-1	once	TRBV29-1	TRBD2	TGCAGCGTGGGGGGGACTAGCGGGTTGAATGAGCAGTTCTTC	CSVGGTSGLNEQFF
TRBJ2-3	-	TRBV10-1	TRBD2	TGCGCCAGCAGTGAGTCCGGGACTAGCGGGAACACAGATACGCAGTATTTT	CASSESGTSGNTDTQYF
TRBJ1-6	-	TRBV5-6	TRBD1	TGTGCCAGCAGCTGGGGGGGACAGAGCATAAAGAATTCACCCCTCCACTTT	CASSWGGQSIKNSPLHF
TRBJ2-2	-	TRBV5-1	TRBD2	TGCGCCAGCGGGCTGGACGGGAGGGTCGACACCGGGGAGCTGTTTTTT	CASGLDGRVDTGELFF
TRBJ1-1	-	TRBV27	TRBD1	TGTGCCAGCAGTTTAGACCGGGACAGGACTGAAGCTTTCTTT	CASSLDRDRTEAFF
TRBJ1-2	few	TRBV15	-	TGTGCCACCAGCAGAGACAGGGTTAGCGTCTATGGCTACACCTTC	CATSRDRVSVYGYTF
TRBJ2-5	-	TRBV7-6	TRBD2	TGTGCCAGCAGCTTCCAGCGGGGACAAGAGACCCAGTACTTC	CASSFQRGQETQYF
TRBJ2-7	once	TRBV5-4	TRBD2	TGTGCCAGCAGCCCGGCGGGGGGAGACAGGTACGAGCAGTACTTC	CASSPAGGDRYEQYF
TRBJ1-3	-	TRBV5-1	-	TGCGCCAGCAGCTTGTCCGGGGACGGAAACACCATATATTTT	CASSLSGDGNTIYF
TRBJ2-7	many	TRBV14	TRBD2	TGTGCCAGCAGCCCATGGACTAGCGGGACTTACGAGCAGTACTTC	CASSPWTSGTYEQYF
TRBJ1-1	-	TRBV5-1	TRBD1	TGCGCCAGCAGCTTACAGGGGAGGGACACTGAAGCTTTCTTT	CASSLQGRDTEAFF
TRBJ2-7	-	TRBV14	TRBD2	TGTGCCAGCAGCCCTCCGGGACTAGCCTACGAGCAGTACTTC	CASSPPGLAYEQYF
TRBJ1-1	-	TRBV6-5	-	TGTGCCAGCAGTTACTCAGGCAGAGGGAACACTGAAGCTTTCTTT	CASSYSGRGNTEAFF
TRBJ2-2	-	TRBV5-1	TRBD2	TGCGCCAGCAGCCCTTGGACTAGCGGGAACACCGGGGAGCTGTTTTTT	CASSPWTSGNTGELFF
TRBJ2-1	-	TRBV29-1	TRBD2	TGCAGCGTTGTATCTAGCGGGAGGGGTGATGAGCAGTTCTTC	CSVVSSGRGDEQFF
TRBJ1-4	few	TRBV9	TRBD1	TGTGCCAGCAGCAGACAGGGTGGTGATGAAAAACTGTTTTTT	CASSRQGGDEKLFF
TRBJ1-2	-	TRBV28	-	TGTGCCAGCAAGCAACGTGTTAACTATGGCTACACCTTC	CASKQRVNYGYTF
TRBJ2-1	-	TRBV4-2	TRBD2	TGTGCCAGCAGCCAAGGCGAGACTAGCGGGAGGGACAATGAGCAGTTCTTC	CASSQGETSGRDNEQFF
TRBJ1-4	-	TRBV4-1	TRBD1	TGCGCCAGCAGCCTGGGGACAGGGCGAGATGAAAAACTGTTTTTT	CASSLGTGRDEKLFF
TRBJ2-7	-	TRBV5-4	-	TGTGCCAGCAGCTTGGCCGGGACAATGGACTACGAGCAGTACTTC	CASSLAGTMDYEQYF
TRBJ1-2	-	TRBV19	TRBD1	TGTGCCAGTAGTCCCCGACAGGGGTACTATGGCTACACCTTC	CASSPRQGYYGYTF
TRBJ2-2	-	TRBV19	-	TGTGCCAGTAGTATTGGGGCGAACACCGGGGAGCTGTTTTTT	CASSIGANTGELFF
TRBJ1-2	-	TRBV9	TRBD1	TGTGCCAGCAGCCCGACGACAGGGAGACTCTATGGCTACACCTTC	CASSPTTGRLYGYTF
TRBJ2-1	medium-sized	TRBV5-4	-	TGTGCCAGCAGCTTGGAAAGCGGGCGCCCTACCCTAGGGCAGTTCTTC	CASSLESGRPTLGQFF
TRBJ2-2	-	TRBV4-1	TRBD2	TGCGCCAGCAGCCAAGTAGGACTAGCGGCCACCGGGGAGCTGTTTTTT	CASSQVGLAATGELFF
TRBJ2-2	-	TRBV7-2	-	TGTGCCAGCAGCCCAAGGCGGGGGGAGCTGTTTTTT	CASSPRRGELFF
TRBJ2-7	once	TRBV6-6	-	TGTGCCAGCAGTTACTCGGAACAGCGCCTTTACACGCAGTACTTC	CASSYSEQRLYTQYF
TRBJ2-2	few	TRBV5-4	-	TGTGCCAGCAGCTTGACCGGACGCGCGGGGACCGGGGAGCTGTTTTTT	CASSLTGRAGTGELFF
TRBJ2-7	-	TRBV9	TRBD2	TGTGCCAGCAGCGTAGGTGGGACTACGATCCACGAGCAGTACTTC	CASSVGGTTIHEQYF
TRBJ2-7	-	TRBV28	TRBD2	TGTGCCAGCAGTTCGACGCGAAGACTAGCCCGGAGCTCCTACGAGCAGTACTTC	CASSSTRRLARSSYEQYF
TRBJ2-3	-	TRBV10-2	-	TGCGCCAGCACAAGACAGCCTCCAGATACGCAGTATTTT	CASTRQPPDTQYF
TRBJ1-1	-	TRBV12-5	TRBD1	TGTGCTAGTGGTTTGGGACAGGGGGGGACTGAAGCTTTCTTT	CASGLGQGGTEAFF
TRBJ2-2	many	TRBV12-2	-	TGTGCAAGTCGCCACCCAGGCGGGGAGCTGTTTTTT	CASRHPGGELFF
TRBJ2-3	-	TRBV5-4	TRBD2	TGTGCCAGCAGCTTGGACCTTGGCGGGAGGCGGACAGATACGCAGTATTTT	CASSLDLGGRRTDTQYF
TRBJ2-2	-	TRBV29-1	TRBD1	TGCAGCGCCGGGACAGGGGGGACCGGGGAGCTGTTTTTT	CSAGTGGTGELFF
TRBJ2-3	-	TRBV7-6	TRBD1	TGTGCCAGCAGCTCCGGGACAGGGATTACGGGCGGGACAGATACGCAGTATTTT	CASSSGTGITGGTDTQYF
TRBJ1-2	-	TRBV6-5	-	TGTGCCAGCAGACTGGGGGGGCTCAACTATGGCTACACCTTC	CASRLGGLNYGYTF
TRBJ2-1	-	TRBV19	-	TGTGCCAGTAGTGCGACCCGAAACAATGAGCAGTTCTTC	CASSATRNNEQFF
TRBJ2-5	-	TRBV7-7	-	TGTGCTAGCAGCCCAGGGACGGCTGAGACCCAGTACTTC	CASSPGTAETQYF
TRBJ2-3	-	TRBV28	-	TGTGCCAGCAGGGGGGCCGCCCGCGGGACAATGTGGACAGATACGCAGTATTTT	CASRGAARGTMWTDTQYF
TRBJ2-5	-	TRBV5-1	-	TGCGCCAGCAGCTACCCCGGAAGTTGGGAGACCCAGTACTTC	CASSYPGSWETQYF
TRBJ2-7	-	TRBV10-2	-	TGCGCCAGTAGACGGCGGGACACCTCCTACGAGCAGTACTTC	CASRRRDTSYEQYF
TRBJ1-3	many	TRBV7-6	TRBD1	TGTGCCAGCAGCTACCTGGGGACAGGGATTTTATCCGGAAACACCATATATTTT	CASSYLGTGILSGNTIYF
TRBJ2-3	-	TRBV10-1	-	TGCGCCAGCAGTCGAAGCGGGAGCACAGATACGCAGTATTTT	CASSRSGSTDTQYF
TRBJ2-7	-	TRBV14	-	TGTGCCAGCAGCCCCTCACAGGGTTTTGGAGAGCAGTACTTC	CASSPSQGFGEQYF
TRBJ2-3	-	TRBV30	TRBD2	TGTGCCTGGGACTTAGCGGGAGAAACAGCTACGCAGTATTTT	CAWDLAGETATQYF
TRBJ1-2	-	TRBV5-1	-	TGCGCCAGCAGCTTGGGGGGGGGCAAGGCTGGCTACACCTTC	CASSLGGGKAGYTF
TRBJ1-2	-	TRBV28	-	TGTGCCAGCAGCCAAGGAGGGGGGAGGTATGGCTACACCTTC	CASSQGGGRYGYTF
TRBJ2-5	-	TRBV9	TRBD2	TGTGCCAGCAGCGTAGGCGGCGGGAGAGAAGAGACCCAGTACTTC	CASSVGGGREETQYF
TRBJ2-7	-	TRBV2	-	TGTGCCAGCAGTATCGGGACCAGTAACACCTACGAGCAGTACTTC	CASSIGTSNTYEQYF
TRBJ2-2	-	TRBV10-3	TRBD1	TGTGCCATCAGTCGACAGGGTTCTAACACCGGGGAGCTGTTTTTT	CAISRQGSNTGELFF
TRBJ1-6	-	TRBV30	-	TGTGCCTGGACCCCGCCGAGCGGGTATTCACCCCTCCACTTT	CAWTPPSGYSPLHF
TRBJ2-3	-	TRBV11-2	TRBD2	TGTGCCAGCAGCTTAGGAGGGGCTAGCGGGACAGATACGCAGTATTTT	CASSLGGASGTDTQYF
TRBJ1-2	-	TRBV6-1	-	TGTGCCAGCAACAGGGAAAACTATGGCTACACCTTC	CASNRENYGYTF
TRBJ2-6	-	TRBV5-4	TRBD2	TGTGCCAGCAGCCCGGGGACTAGCGGGGTTGACTCTGGGGCCAACGTCCTGACTTTC	CASSPGTSGVDSGANVLTF
TRBJ2-1	-	TRBV28	-	TGTGCCAGCAGGGGGGAGATCGGGTGGAACTCCTACAATGAGCAGTTCTTC	CASRGEIGWNSYNEQFF
TRBJ2-5	few	TRBV7-3	TRBD2	TGTGCCAGCAGCGAAAACGGGGAGCGGGGCGGGACCCAGTACTTC	CASSENGERGGTQYF
TRBJ2-7	-	TRBV7-9	-	TGTGCCAGCAGCTTAGGGTCATACGAGCAGTACTTC	CASSLGSYEQYF
TRBJ2-1	-	TRBV27	TRBD2	TGTGCCAGCAGTTGGACTAGCGGGAGGAATAGGGATGAGCAGTTCTTC	CASSWTSGRNRDEQFF
TRBJ1-4	-	TRBV11-2	-	TGTGCCAGCAGCTTAGCCACAACCGGGAACCTTAATGAAAAACTGTTTTTT	CASSLATTGNLNEKLFF